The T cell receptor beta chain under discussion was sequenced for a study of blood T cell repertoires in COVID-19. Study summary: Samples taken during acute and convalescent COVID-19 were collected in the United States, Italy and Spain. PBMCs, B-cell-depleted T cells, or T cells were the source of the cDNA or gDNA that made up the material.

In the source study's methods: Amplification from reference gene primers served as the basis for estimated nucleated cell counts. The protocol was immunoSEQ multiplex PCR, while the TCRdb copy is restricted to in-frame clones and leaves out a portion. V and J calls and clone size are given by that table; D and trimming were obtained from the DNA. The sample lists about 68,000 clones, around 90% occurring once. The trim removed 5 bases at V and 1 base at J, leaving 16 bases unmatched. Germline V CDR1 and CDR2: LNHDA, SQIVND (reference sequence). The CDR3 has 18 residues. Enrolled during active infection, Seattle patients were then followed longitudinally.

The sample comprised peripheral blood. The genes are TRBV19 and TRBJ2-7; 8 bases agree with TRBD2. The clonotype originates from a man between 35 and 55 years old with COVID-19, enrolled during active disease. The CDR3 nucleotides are TGTGCCAGTAGTGAGGTCGCAGCGGGGGACGAAACGTCCTACGAGCAGTACTTC. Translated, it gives CASSEVAAGDETSYEQYF.